This TCR beta chain stems from a study of blood T cell repertoires in COVID-19. Study background: Sample material is recorded as cDNA or gDNA derived from T cells, B-cell-depleted T cells, or PBMCs.

CDR1 SNHLY and CDR2 FYNNEI come from the germline V gene. The CDR3 has 18 residues. V lost 7 bases and J 4 bases, leaving 26 bases between the germline ends. In the study's own analysis: How many nucleated cells were present was estimated from reference gene primer amplification. TCRdb keeps only in-frame clones here, not all; method: immunoSEQ multiplex PCR. V and J calls and clone size are copied from that table; D and trimming were computed from the DNA. Of about 96,000 clones in the sample, 85% to 90% were seen once. Sequencing was performed on peripheral blood. The chain recombines TRBV2 with TRBJ1-3, with D perhaps matching TRBD1 (6 bases). This clonotype originated in a human donor with COVID-19, enrolled during active disease. The donor label of this sample is uncertain. The CDR3 is CASKRVQGRTLGGNTIYF. The CDR3 DNA reads TGTGCCAGCAAGAGGGTCCAGGGGCGGACTCTGGGGGGAAACACCATATATTTT.